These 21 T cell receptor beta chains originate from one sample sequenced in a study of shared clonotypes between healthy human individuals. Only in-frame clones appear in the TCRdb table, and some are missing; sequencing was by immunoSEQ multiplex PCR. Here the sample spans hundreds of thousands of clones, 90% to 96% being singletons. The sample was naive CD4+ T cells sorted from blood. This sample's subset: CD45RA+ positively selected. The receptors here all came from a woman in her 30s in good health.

The CDR3 DNA follows: TGTGCCAGCAGCCCACTAGGGCCTAGCAATCAGCCCCAGCATTTT. Translation: CASSPLGPSNQPQHF. The V and J genes are TRBV7-9 and TRBJ1-5; unclear D gene. Trimming pared 5 bases from V and 0 bases from J, leaving 11 bases between. The germline V gene has CDR1 SEHNR and CDR2 FQNEAQ (reference sequence). The CDR3 loop spans 15 amino acids.

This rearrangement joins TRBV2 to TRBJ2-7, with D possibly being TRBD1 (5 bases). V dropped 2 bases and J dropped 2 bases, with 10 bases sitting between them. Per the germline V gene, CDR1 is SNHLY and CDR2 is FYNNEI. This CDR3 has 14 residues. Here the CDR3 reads CASSERGMAYEQYF. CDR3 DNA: TGTGCCAGCAGTGAAAGGGGAATGGCCTACGAGCAGTACTTC.

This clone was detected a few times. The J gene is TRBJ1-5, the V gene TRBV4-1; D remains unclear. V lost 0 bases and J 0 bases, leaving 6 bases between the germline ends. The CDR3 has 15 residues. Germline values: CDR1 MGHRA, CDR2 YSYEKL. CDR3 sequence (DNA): TGCGCCAGCAGCCAAGATCCGAGTAGCAATCAGCCCCAGCATTTT. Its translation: CASSQDPSSNQPQHF.

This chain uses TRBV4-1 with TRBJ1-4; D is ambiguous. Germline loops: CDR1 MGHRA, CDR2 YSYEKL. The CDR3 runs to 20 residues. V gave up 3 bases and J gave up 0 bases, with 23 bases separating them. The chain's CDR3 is CASSHLGRTVRGATNEKLFF. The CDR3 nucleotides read TGCGCCAGCAGCCATTTGGGAAGGACCGTTCGGGGAGCAACTAATGAAAAACTGTTTTTT.

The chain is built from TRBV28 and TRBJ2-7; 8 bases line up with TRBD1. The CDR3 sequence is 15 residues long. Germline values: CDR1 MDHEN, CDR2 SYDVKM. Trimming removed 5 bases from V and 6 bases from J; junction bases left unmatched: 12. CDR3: CASSTPGTGISEQYF. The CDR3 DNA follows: TGTGCCAGCAGTACTCCTGGGACAGGTATTTCCGAGCAGTACTTC. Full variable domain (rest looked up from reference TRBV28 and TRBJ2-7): DVKVTQSSRYLVKRTGEKVFLECVQDMDHENMFWYRQDPGLGLRLIYFSYDVKMKEKGDIPEGYSVSREKKERFSLILESASTNQTSMYLCASSTPGTGISEQYFGPGTRLTVT.

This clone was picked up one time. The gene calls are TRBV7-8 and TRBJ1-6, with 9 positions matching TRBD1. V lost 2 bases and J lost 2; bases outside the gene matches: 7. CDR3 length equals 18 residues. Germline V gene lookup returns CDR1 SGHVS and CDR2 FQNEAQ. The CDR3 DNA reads TGTGCCAGCAGCTTAATTACAGGGGGCGCGGCCTATAATTCACCCCTCCACTTT. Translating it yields CASSLITGGAAYNSPLHF.

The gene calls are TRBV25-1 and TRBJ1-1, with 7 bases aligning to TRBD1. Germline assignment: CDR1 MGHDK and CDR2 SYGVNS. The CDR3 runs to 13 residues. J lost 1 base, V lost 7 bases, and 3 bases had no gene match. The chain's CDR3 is CASTRQGNTEAFF. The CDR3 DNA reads TGTGCCAGCACCCGACAGGGGAACACTGAAGCTTTCTTT.

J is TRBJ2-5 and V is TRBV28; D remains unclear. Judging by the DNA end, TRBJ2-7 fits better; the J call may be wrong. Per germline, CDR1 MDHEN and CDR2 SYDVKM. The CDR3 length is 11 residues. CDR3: CASNEGYEQYF. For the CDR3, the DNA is TGTGCCAGCAATGAAGGCTACGAGCAGTACTTC.

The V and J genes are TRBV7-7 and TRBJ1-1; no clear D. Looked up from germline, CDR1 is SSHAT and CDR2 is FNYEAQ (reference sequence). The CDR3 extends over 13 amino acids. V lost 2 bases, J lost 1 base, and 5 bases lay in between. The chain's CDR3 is CASSLSQNTEAFF. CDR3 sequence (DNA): TGTGCCAGCAGCTTAAGTCAGAACACTGAAGCTTTCTTT.

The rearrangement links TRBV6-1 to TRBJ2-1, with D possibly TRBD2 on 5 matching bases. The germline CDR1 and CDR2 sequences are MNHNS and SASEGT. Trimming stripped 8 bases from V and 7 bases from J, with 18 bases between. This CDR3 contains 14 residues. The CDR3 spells CASRTGRGLNEQFF. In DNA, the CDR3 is TGTGCCAGCCGGACCGGCCGGGGTCTTAATGAGCAGTTCTTC.

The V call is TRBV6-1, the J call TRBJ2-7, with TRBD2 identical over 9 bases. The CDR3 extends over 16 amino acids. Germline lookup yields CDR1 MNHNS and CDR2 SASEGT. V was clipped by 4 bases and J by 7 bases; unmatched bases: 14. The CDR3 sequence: CASSVNGVGLAGEQYF. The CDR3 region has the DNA TGTGCCAGCAGTGTAAATGGGGTGGGACTAGCAGGTGAGCAGTACTTC.

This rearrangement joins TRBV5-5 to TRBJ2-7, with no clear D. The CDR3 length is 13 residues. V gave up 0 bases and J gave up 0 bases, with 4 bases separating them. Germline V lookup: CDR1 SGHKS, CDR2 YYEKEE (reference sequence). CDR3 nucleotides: TGTGCCAGCAGCTTGGACGGCTCCTACGAGCAGTACTTC. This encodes CASSLDGSYEQYF.

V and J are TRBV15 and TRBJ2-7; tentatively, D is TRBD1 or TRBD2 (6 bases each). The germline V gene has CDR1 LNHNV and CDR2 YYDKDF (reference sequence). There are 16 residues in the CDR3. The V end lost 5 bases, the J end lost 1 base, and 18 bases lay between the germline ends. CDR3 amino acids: CATSRGNGGGSYEQYF. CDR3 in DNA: TGTGCCACCAGCCGGGGGAATGGAGGGGGATCCTACGAGCAGTACTTC.

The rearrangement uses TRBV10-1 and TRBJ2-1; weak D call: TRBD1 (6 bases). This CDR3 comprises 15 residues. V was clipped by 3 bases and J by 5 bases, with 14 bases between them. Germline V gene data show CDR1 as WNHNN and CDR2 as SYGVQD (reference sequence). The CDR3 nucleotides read TGCGCCAGCAGTGAAGGGACACAAATGGACAATGAGCAGTTCTTC. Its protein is CASSEGTQMDNEQFF.

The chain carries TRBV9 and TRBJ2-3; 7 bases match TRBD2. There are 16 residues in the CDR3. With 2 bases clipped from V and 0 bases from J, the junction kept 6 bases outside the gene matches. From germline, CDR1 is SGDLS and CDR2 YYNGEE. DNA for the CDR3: TGTGCCAGCAGCGTTACTAGCGCCCCTAGCACAGATACGCAGTATTTT. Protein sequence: CASSVTSAPSTDTQYF.

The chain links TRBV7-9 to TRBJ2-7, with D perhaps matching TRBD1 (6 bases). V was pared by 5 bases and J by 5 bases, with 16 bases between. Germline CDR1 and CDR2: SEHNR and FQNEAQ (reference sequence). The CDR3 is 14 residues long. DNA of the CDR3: TGTGCCAGCAGCCGCGACAGGATCGACAACGAGCAGTACTTC. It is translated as CASSRDRIDNEQYF.

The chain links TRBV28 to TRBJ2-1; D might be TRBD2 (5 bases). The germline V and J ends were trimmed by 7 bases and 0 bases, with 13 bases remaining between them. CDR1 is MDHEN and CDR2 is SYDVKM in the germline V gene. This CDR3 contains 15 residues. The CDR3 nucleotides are TGTGCCAGCACGGAGCGGAAGAGCTCCTACAATGAGCAGTTCTTC. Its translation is CASTERKSSYNEQFF.

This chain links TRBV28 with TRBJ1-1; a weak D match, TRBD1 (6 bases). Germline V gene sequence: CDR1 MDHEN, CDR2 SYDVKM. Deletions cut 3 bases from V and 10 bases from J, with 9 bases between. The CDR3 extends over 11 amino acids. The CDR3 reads CASSFGTRAFF. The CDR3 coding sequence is TGTGCCAGCAGTTTTGGGACACGAGCTTTCTTT. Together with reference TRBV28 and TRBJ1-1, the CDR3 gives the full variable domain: DVKVTQSSRYLVKRTGEKVFLECVQDMDHENMFWYRQDPGLGLRLIYFSYDVKMKEKGDIPEGYSVSREKKERFSLILESASTNQTSMYLCASSFGTRAFFGQGTRLTVV.

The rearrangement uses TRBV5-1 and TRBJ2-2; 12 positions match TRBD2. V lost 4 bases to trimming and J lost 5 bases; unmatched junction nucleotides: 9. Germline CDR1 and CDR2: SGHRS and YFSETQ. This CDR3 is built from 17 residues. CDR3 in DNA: TGCGCCAGCAGCCCGACCCCCCTAGCGGGAGGGACCGGGGAGCTGTTTTTT. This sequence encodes CASSPTPLAGGTGELFF. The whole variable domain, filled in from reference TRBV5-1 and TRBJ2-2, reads KAGVTQTPRYLIKTRGQQVTLSCSPISGHRSVSWYQQTPGQGLQFLFEYFSETQRNKGNFPGRFSGRQFSNSRSEMNVSTLELGDSALYLCASSPTPLAGGTGELFFGEGSRLTVL.

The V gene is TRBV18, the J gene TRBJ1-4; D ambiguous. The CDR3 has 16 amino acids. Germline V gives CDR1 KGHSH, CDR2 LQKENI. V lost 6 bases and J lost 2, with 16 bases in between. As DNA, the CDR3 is TGTGCCAGCTCCCAGAATCGGGTCGGGACTAATGAAAAACTGTTTTTT. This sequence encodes CASSQNRVGTNEKLFF.

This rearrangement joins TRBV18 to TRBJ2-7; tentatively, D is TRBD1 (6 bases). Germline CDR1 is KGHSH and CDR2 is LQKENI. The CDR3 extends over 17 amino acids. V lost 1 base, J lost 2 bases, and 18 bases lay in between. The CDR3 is CASSPLSRGEKTYEQYF. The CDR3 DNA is TGTGCCAGCTCACCACTCTCCAGGGGAGAAAAGACCTACGAGCAGTACTTC.